This TCR beta chain was recorded in a study of blood T cell repertoires in COVID-19 (TCRdb year 2020). With respect to the entire study: Samples covering the acute and convalescent phases of COVID-19 were provided by collaborators in the United States, Italy and Spain. A de-identified subject ID, COVID-19 status, age in years and sex were almost always included in the sample metadata. The material from the prospective study consisted of cDNA or gDNA derived from T cells, B-cell-depleted T cells, or PBMCs. A freely available public database, intended as a resource for researchers studying the immune response to SARS-CoV-2, is where the repertoires were released. Where available, HLA class I and class II types were obtained from metadata supplied by the sample provider rather than from assay-based typing. Deeply sampled blood TCRbeta repertoires from subjects exposed to, actively infected with, or recovered from COVID-19 were included in the dataset. Samples came from the ongoing ImmuneRACE study (first 160 participants) plus 1,254 subjects from 6 global collaborators.

TCRbeta CDR3 regions were amplified from genomic DNA by means of the immunoSEQ Assay, a bias-controlled multiplex PCR. Per the authors' processing: Nucleated cell counts per sample were estimated from amplification of reference gene primers within the assay. To quantify the absolute abundance of each unique TCRbeta CDR3 rearrangement, sequence reads were collapsed and filtered. For each sample, productive Simpson clonality was calculated as the square root of Simpson's diversity index across productive rearrangements. TCRdb obtained this table from immuneACCESS and retained in-frame rearrangements with V and J assigned. These tables miss some clones; where compared with another copy, unresolved V genes account for less than half of the shortfall, and the remainder is unexplained. That table gives V, J and clone size, and the DNA gave D and trimming. The sample includes about 260,000 clones, with under 95% observed a single time. The leading ten clones occupy roughly 2.9% of the sample.

The investigation overall reported the following: Clinical and demographic metadata were provided uncurated, with the amount varying by source and participant.

V was cut back by 7 bases and J by 1 base, leaving a gap of 7 bases between them. The germline V gene (reference sequence) yields LNHDA for CDR1 and SQIVND for CDR2. The CDR3 spans 12 residues, from the cysteine through the phenylalanine. The DNA shown is the 36-base CDR3, in frame from base 1. Worth noting for this clone: The antigen it recognizes is unknown. Per-base quality was not reported, and no clone a single base away is much larger than it.

Participants in the prospective study were aged about 18 to 95 years, lived in some 24 United States geographic areas, and enrolled through a virtual design. Cohort assignment in the prospective study relied on participant-reported clinical history from a screening survey and a study questionnaire. A participant counted as exposed if, within 2 weeks of entering the study, that participant had been in contact with someone who had a PCR-confirmed or clinician-diagnosed COVID-19 case. Mobile phlebotomists in the prospective study collected whole blood, serum and a nasopharyngeal or oropharyngeal swab from every participant. Participants in the prospective study had the option to provide additional blood draws and questionnaires over a roughly 2-month period. Blood samples from the prospective study were shipped frozen or at room temperature prior to DNA extraction.

The rearranged chain carries TRBV19 and TRBJ1-1, with no confidently assigned D gene. The TCR comes from a man aged 35-49 years who had been exposed to COVID-19. Specimen: PBMCs or T cells enriched from blood (not recorded which). The DNA is as follows: TGTGCCAGTATCAGAAAGAACACTGAAGCTTTCTTT. This is translated as CASIRKNTEAFF.